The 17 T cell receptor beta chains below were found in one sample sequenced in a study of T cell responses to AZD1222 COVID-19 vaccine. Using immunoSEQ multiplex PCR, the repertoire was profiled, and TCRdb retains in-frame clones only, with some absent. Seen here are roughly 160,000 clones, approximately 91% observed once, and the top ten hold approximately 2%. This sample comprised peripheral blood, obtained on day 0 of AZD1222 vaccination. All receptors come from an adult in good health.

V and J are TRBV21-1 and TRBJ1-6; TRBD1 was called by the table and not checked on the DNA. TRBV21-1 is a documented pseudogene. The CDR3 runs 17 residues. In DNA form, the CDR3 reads TGTGCCAGCAGCAAAGTAATGGAATTTGCCTCCAGGTCACCCCTCCACTTT. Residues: CASSKVMEFASRSPLHF.

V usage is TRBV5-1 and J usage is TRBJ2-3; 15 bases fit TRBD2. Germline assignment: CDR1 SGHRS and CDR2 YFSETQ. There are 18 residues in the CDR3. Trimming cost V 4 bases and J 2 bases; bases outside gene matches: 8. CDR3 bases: TGCGCCAGCAGCCTATGGACTAGCGGGAGGGCCCTCACAGATACGCAGTATTTT. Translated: CASSLWTSGRALTDTQYF. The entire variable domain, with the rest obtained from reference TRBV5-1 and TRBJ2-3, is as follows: KAGVTQTPRYLIKTRGQQVTLSCSPISGHRSVSWYQQTPGQGLQFLFEYFSETQRNKGNFPGRFSGRQFSNSRSEMNVSTLELGDSALYLCASSLWTSGRALTDTQYFGPGTRLTVL.

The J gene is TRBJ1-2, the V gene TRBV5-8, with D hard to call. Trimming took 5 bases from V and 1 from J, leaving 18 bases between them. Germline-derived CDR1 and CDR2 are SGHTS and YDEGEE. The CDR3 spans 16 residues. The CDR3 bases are TGTGCCAGCAGTTCGGCGGCTGGTTTTGGTAACTATGGCTACACCTTC. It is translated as CASSSAAGFGNYGYTF.

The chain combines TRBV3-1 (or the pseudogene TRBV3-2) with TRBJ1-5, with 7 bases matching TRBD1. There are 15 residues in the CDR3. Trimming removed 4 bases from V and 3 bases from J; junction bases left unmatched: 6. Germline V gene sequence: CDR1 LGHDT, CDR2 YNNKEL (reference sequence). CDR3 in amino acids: CASSPRQGYNQPQHF. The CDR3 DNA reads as TGTGCCAGCAGCCCCCGACAGGGATACAATCAGCCCCAGCATTTT.

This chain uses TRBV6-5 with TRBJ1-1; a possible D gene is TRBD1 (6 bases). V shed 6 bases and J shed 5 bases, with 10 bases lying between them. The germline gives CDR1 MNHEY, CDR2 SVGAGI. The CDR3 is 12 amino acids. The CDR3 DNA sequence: TGTGCCAGCAGCCAAAGGGGGACTGAAGCTTTCTTT. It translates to CASSQRGTEAFF.

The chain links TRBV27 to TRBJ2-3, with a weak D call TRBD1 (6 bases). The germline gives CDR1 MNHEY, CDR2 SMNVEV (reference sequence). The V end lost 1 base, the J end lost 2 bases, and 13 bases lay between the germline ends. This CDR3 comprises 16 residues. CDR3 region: CASSLFQGRDTDTQYF. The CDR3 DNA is TGTGCCAGCAGTTTATTTCAGGGGCGCGACACAGATACGCAGTATTTT.

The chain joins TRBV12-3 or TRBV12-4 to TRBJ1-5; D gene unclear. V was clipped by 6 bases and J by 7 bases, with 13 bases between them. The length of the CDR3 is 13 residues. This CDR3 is CASSHRGGQPQHF. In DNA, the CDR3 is TGTGCCAGCAGCCACCGCGGCGGCCAGCCCCAGCATTTT.

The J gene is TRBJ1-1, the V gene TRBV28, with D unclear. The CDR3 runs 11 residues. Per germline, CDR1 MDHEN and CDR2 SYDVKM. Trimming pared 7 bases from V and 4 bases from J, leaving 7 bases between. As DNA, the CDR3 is TGTGCCAGCAAGTGGAGCACTGAAGCTTTCTTT. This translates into CASKWSTEAFF.

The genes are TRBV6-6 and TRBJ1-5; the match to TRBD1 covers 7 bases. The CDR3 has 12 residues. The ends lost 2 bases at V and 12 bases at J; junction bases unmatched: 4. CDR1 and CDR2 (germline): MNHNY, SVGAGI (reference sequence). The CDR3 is CASSYGDRVQHF. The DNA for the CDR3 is TGTGCCAGCAGTTACGGTGACAGGGTCCAGCATTTT.

CDR3 nucleotide sequence: TGTGCCAGCAGTCCCCAATTCGTCGGGGCCCAGTACTTC. Its translation: CASSPQFVGAQYF. V usage is TRBV6-5 and J usage is TRBJ2-5; perhaps TRBD2 as D (5 bases). This CDR3 contains 13 residues. The V gene's germline CDR1 is MNHEY and CDR2 SVGAGI. The ends were cut back, 5 bases at V and 9 bases at J, with 16 bases in the middle.

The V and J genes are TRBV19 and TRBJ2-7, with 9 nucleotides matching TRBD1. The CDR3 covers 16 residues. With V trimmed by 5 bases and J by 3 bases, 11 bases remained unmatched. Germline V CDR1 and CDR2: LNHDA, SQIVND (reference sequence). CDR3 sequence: CASSPRVGTGNYEQYF. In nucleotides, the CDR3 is TGTGCCAGTAGTCCCCGGGTCGGGACAGGGAACTACGAGCAGTACTTC.

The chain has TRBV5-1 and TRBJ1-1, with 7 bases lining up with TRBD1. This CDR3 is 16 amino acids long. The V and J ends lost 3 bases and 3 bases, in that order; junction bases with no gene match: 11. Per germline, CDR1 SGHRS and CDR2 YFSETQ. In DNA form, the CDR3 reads TGCGCCAGCAGCTGGCTAGGGGGCGTGATGGACACTGAAGCTTTCTTT. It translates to CASSWLGGVMDTEAFF.

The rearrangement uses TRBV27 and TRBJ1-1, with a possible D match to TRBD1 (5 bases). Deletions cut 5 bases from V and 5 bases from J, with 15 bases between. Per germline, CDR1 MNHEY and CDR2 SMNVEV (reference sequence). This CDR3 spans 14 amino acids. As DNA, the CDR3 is TGTGCCAGCAGTATTGGGGGGGGTGGGACTGAAGCTTTCTTT. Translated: CASSIGGGGTEAFF.

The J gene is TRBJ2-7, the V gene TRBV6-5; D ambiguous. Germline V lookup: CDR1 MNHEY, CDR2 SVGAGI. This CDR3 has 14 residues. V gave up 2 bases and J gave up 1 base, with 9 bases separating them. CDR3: CASSYGVKSYEQYF. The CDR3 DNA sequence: TGTGCCAGCAGTTACGGGGTCAAATCCTACGAGCAGTACTTC.

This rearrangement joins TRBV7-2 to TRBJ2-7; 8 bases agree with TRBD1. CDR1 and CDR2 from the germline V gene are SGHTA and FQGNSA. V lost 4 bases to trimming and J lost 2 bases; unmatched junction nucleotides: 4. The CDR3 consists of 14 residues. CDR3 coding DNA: TGTGCCAGCAGCTGGAGACAGGGGCCCTACGAGCAGTACTTC. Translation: CASSWRQGPYEQYF.

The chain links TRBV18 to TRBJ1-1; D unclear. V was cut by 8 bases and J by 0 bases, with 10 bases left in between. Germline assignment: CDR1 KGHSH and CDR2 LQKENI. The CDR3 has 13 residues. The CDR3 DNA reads TGTGCCAGCACCGGGCTCTTGAACACTGAAGCTTTCTTT. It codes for CASTGLLNTEAFF.

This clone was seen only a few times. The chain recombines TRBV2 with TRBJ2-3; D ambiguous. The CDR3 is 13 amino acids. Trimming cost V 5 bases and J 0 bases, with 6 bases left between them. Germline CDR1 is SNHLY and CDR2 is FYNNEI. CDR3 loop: CASSPDSTDTQYF. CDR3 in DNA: TGTGCCAGCAGTCCGGACAGCACAGATACGCAGTATTTT.